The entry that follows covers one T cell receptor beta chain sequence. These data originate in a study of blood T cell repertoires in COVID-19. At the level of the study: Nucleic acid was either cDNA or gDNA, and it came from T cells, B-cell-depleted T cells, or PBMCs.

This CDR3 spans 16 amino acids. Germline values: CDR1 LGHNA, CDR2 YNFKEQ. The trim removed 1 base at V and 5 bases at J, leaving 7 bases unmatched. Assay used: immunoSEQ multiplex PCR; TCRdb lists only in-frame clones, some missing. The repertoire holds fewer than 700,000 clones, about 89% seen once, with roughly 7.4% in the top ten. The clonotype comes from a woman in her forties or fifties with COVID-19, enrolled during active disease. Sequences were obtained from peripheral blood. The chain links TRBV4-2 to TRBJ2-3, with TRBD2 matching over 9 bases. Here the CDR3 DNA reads TGTGCCAGCAGCCAAGCCCCGCGGGGGGGCGAAGATACGCAGTATTTT. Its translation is CASSQAPRGGEDTQYF.